Listed below are T cell receptor beta chains from one sample, sequenced in a study of breast tumors, draining lymph nodes, adjacent tissues. TCRdb recomputed calls from the multiplex PCR reads with MiXCR, one row per CDR3 protein. The sample includes about 100,000 distinct CDR3 sequences, around 21% of them seen just once. Material for sequencing was axillary lymph node tissue. The receptors here all came from a female donor with breast cancer. Some clones in this sample may be carry-over from other donors' samples. The CDR3 runs from the conserved cysteine through the conserved F or W. Fields, in order: CDR3 DNA, CDR3 protein, V gene, CDR3 length, J gene, D gene, clone size. A D gene is named only where the DNA matches it firmly. Size is omitted from some rows. Given values are once, few, many or a class for expanded clones.

TGTGCCAGCAGCCAAGATACAGGGGGAGACTATGGCTACACCTTC CASSQDTGGDYGYTF TRBV4-2 15 TRBJ1-2 TRBD1 many
TGTGCCAGCAGCTGGACGCCAAACATTCAGTACTTC CASSWTPNIQYF TRBV12-3/TRBV12-4 12 TRBJ2-4 . .
TGTGCCAGCAGCGTAGCCTCGAACACTGAAGCTTTCTTT CASSVASNTEAFF TRBV9 13 TRBJ1-1 . .
TGTGCCATCAGTGAGTCGGGGGGGTCTAATCAGCCCCAGCATTTT CAISESGGSNQPQHF TRBV10-3 15 TRBJ1-5 . many
TGTGCCAGCAGTTTCGGGACAGGGGATGGTGGCTACACCTTC CASSFGTGDGGYTF TRBV12-3/TRBV12-4 14 TRBJ1-2 TRBD1 few
TGCGCCAGCAGCCAACCGGGACAGACATACACAGATACGCAGTATTTT CASSQPGQTYTDTQYF TRBV4-1 16 TRBJ2-3 TRBD1 many
TGTGCCAGCAGCTTAGTAGGTCACCCGTCGAATGAGCAGTTCTTC CASSLVGHPSNEQFF TRBV7-7 15 TRBJ2-1 . many
TGCGCCAGCAGTGTCGGGGGGTATAGGGACTACACCTTC CASSVGGYRDYTF TRBV10-2 13 TRBJ1-2 . many
TGTGCCAGCAGTCCCTGGGAAGAGGAGTTCTTC CASSPWEEEFF TRBV28 11 TRBJ2-1 . few
TGTGCCAGCAGTGCCTCCGGGACAGGGAATTCACCCCTCCACTTT CASSASGTGNSPLHF TRBV25-1 15 TRBJ1-6 TRBD1 medium-sized
TGTGCCAGCAGCGTAGGGGCGGCAGGGGCTAACTATGGCTACACCTTC CASSVGAAGANYGYTF TRBV9 16 TRBJ1-2 . .
TGTGCCAGCAGTTCCGGACCGAGCGCAGTTGGCTACACCTTC CASSSGPSAVGYTF TRBV12-3/TRBV12-4 14 TRBJ1-2 . many
TGTGCCAGCAGCACCGGAGCGGGACTCGGGGAGACCCAGTACTTC CASSTGAGLGETQYF TRBV11-3 15 TRBJ2-5 TRBD2 many
TGCGCCAGCAGCTCCCGTGGACAGGGGGACTATGGCTACACCTTC CASSSRGQGDYGYTF TRBV5-1 15 TRBJ1-2 TRBD1 many
TGTGCCAGCAGCTTGGGGTACAACAATGAGCAGTTCTTC CASSLGYNNEQFF TRBV5-8 13 TRBJ2-1 . many
TGCGCCAGCAGCCGCGGGACAGAGGGCTACGAGCAGTACTTC CASSRGTEGYEQYF TRBV5-1 14 TRBJ2-7 . many
TGCGCCAGCAGGGGGACAGGGGTCTCCTATAATTTACCCCTCCGCTTT CASRGTGVSYNLPLRF TRBV10-1 16 TRBJ1-6 TRBD1 .
TGTGCCAGTAGGGGAAGGGAGACCGGGGAGCTGTTTTTT CASRGRETGELFF TRBV19 13 TRBJ2-2 . few
TGTGCCAGCAGCTCTAATAAACCAGGGGGTCGATATGGCTACACCTTC CASSSNKPGGRYGYTF TRBV7-2 16 TRBJ1-2 TRBD1 many
TGCGCCAGCAGTACCAGTTATAGCACAGATGCGCAGTACTTT CASSTSYSTDAQYF TRBV5-1 14 TRBJ2-3 . .
TGTGCCAGTACTGACGGTCCGAGTCCCGGGGAGCTGTTTTTT CASTDGPSPGELFF TRBV19 14 TRBJ2-2 . many
TGCGCCAGCAGCTTGCGTAGGGGGGGAGGCGGCTCTGGGGCCAACGTCCTGACTTTC CASSLRRGGGGSGANVLTF TRBV5-1 19 TRBJ2-6 . .
TGTGCCAGCAGAAAGGGGGGGAGCTCCTACAATGAGCAGTTCTTC CASRKGGSSYNEQFF TRBV12-3/TRBV12-4 15 TRBJ2-1 . many
TGTGCCAGCAGCTTACCAGCCTCCACTGAAGCTTTCTTT CASSLPASTEAFF TRBV9 13 TRBJ1-1 . .
TGTGCCAGTAGTTCCAAAGGGGTAGGGACGAATCAGCCCCAGCATTTT CASSSKGVGTNQPQHF TRBV19 16 TRBJ1-5 . many
TGTGCCAGCAGCCACCGGGACAGCAGCTCCTCCCGTAATGAAAAACTGTTTTTT CASSHRDSSSSRNEKLFF TRBV5-4 18 TRBJ1-4 TRBD1 .
TGTGCCAGCAGCTCGGAAACTACCAGGGTCACAGATACGCAGTATTTT CASSSETTRVTDTQYF TRBV7-8 16 TRBJ2-3 . many
TGTGCCAGCAGTCCGTGGGGGGGCCACGATCAGTACTTC CASSPWGGHDQYF TRBV7-6 13 TRBJ2-7 . .
TGTGCCAGCAGCTTAAGGAGACTAGCGGGAGGTGGAAGGTCCTACAATGAGCAGTTCTTC CASSLRRLAGGGRSYNEQFF TRBV7-9 20 TRBJ2-1 TRBD2 many
TGCAGCGTTGTTTCGGGTCCCGGGGAGCTGTTTTTT CSVVSGPGELFF TRBV29-1 12 TRBJ2-2 . many
TGTGCCAGCAGCCCCAGCGGGGGGGCGTTGAATGAGCAGTTCTTC CASSPSGGALNEQFF TRBV7-7 15 TRBJ2-1 TRBD2 many
TGTGCCATCAGTGAGAAGGGACTAGACTCCTACGAGCAGTACTTC CAISEKGLDSYEQYF TRBV10-3 15 TRBJ2-7 TRBD2 many
TGTGCCAGCAGTTCCTCCAATCAGCTCCAGCATTTT CASSSSNQLQHF TRBV28 12 TRBJ1-5 . .
TGTGCCAGTAGTAGATCCGGGACAGGGAGTGACGAGCAGTACTTC CASSRSGTGSDEQYF TRBV19 15 TRBJ2-7 TRBD1 many
TGTGCCATCAGTGAGATAATCAGGGAACCCTACAATGAGCAGTTCTTC CAISEIIREPYNEQFF TRBV10-3 16 TRBJ2-1 . many
TGCGCCAGCAGCCCCGCCCAGGGGGCAGGAGGCTACACCTTC CASSPAQGAGGYTF TRBV5-1 14 TRBJ1-2 TRBD1 many
TGTGCCACCAGCAGAGATAGCCCAGGCACAGATACGCAGTATTTT CATSRDSPGTDTQYF TRBV15 15 TRBJ2-3 . .
TGTGCCACCAGGCCCGGGACAGGGGGTTCCGGGGAGCTGTTTTTT CATRPGTGGSGELFF TRBV24-1 15 TRBJ2-2 TRBD1 many
TGTGCCAGCAGCTCTTTTGGACGGACAGGGAGAGGGCAAGAGACCCAGTACTTC CASSSFGRTGRGQETQYF TRBV7-3 18 TRBJ2-5 TRBD1 many
TGTGCCAGCAGTTACGGCACCGGGGAGCTGTTTTTT CASSYGTGELFF TRBV6-6 12 TRBJ2-2 . many
TGTGCCAGCAGTGGAGACAGGGCGGGGGGCACCGGGGAGCTGTTTTTT CASSGDRAGGTGELFF TRBV2 16 TRBJ2-2 . many